These T cell receptor beta chains were read from a single sample in a study of CD8 T cells in ankylosing spondylitis. Each CDR3 protein gets one entry after TCRdb re-called the 5' RACE reads with MiXCR. This table has around 390,000 distinct CDR3 sequences, approximately 20% appearing once. The material sequenced was blood, either unsorted or a sorted T cell fraction (not recorded which). The receptors shown here come from a male donor with ankylosing spondylitis. Each CDR3 is given with its conserved first and last residue. A D gene is named only where the DNA matches it firmly. Size is stated for part of the rows, as once, few or many counts, or as a class when the clone is expanded.

j_call clone_size v_call d_call cdr3_aa cdr3_nt
TRBJ2-7 few TRBV6-2/TRBV6-3 NA CASRATGASYEQYF TGTGCCAGCAGAGCCACAGGCGCCTCCTACGAGCAGTACTTC
TRBJ1-1 few TRBV6-1 TRBD1 CASRLRDRDTEAFF TGTGCCAGCAGATTGAGAGACAGGGACACTGAAGCTTTCTTT
TRBJ2-1 NA TRBV19 TRBD2 CASSRTSGDRQFF TGTGCCAGTAGCAGGACTAGCGGGGATAGGCAGTTCTTC
TRBJ2-7 NA TRBV7-9 TRBD2 CASSLSSGNYEQYF TGTGCCAGCAGCTTAAGCAGCGGGAACTACGAGCAGTACTTC
TRBJ1-1 NA TRBV5-1 TRBD1 CASTEDRGNTEAFF TGCGCCAGCACGGAAGACAGGGGGAACACTGAAGCTTTCTTT
TRBJ1-1 many TRBV11-2 NA CASNRPNTEAFF TGTGCCAGCAACCGGCCAAACACTGAAGCTTTCTTT
TRBJ2-1 few TRBV7-2 NA CASSLLGGRDNEQFF TGTGCCAGCAGCTTATTAGGCGGGCGAGACAATGAGCAGTTCTTC
TRBJ2-2 NA TRBV6-1 TRBD1 CASSVGTANTGELFF TGTGCCAGCAGTGTAGGGACAGCCAACACCGGGGAGCTGTTTTTT
TRBJ2-5 NA TRBV5-1 NA CASSYLGRSQTETQYF TGCGCCAGCAGCTACCTCGGACGAAGCCAGACAGAGACCCAGTACTTC
TRBJ2-7 few TRBV20-1 NA CSAAVGTHNEQYF TGCAGTGCTGCGGTCGGGACACATAACGAGCAGTACTTC
TRBJ2-1 few TRBV29-1 TRBD2 CSVDPAGTGNEQFF TGCAGCGTCGACCCAGCGGGAACCGGCAATGAGCAGTTCTTC
TRBJ1-5 NA TRBV7-2 NA CASSDFFGTNQPQHF TGTGCCAGCAGCGACTTCTTCGGAACCAATCAGCCCCAGCATTTT
TRBJ2-2 NA TRBV30 NA CAWRGGEYTGELFF TGTGCCTGGAGGGGCGGGGAATACACCGGGGAGCTGTTTTTT